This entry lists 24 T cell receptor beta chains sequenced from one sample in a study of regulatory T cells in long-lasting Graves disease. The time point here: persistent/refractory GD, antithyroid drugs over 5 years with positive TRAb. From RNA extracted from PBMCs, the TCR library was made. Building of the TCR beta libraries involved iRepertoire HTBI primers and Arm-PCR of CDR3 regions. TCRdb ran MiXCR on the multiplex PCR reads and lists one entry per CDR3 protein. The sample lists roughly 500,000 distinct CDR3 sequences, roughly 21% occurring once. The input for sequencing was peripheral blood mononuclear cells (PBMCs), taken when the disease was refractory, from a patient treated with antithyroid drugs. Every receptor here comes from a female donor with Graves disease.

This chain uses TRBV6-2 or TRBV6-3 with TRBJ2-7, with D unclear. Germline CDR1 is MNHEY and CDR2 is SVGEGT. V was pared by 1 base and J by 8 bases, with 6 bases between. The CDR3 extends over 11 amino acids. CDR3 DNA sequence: TGTGCCAGCAGTTACTATGGGCAGCAGTACTTC. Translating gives CASSYYGQQYF.

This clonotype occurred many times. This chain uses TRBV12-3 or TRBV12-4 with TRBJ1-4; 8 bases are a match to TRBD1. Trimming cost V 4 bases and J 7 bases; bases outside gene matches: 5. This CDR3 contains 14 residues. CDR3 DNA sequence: TGTGCCAGCAGTTCACAGGGGGGAACTGAAAAACTGTTTTTT. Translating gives CASSSQGGTEKLFF.

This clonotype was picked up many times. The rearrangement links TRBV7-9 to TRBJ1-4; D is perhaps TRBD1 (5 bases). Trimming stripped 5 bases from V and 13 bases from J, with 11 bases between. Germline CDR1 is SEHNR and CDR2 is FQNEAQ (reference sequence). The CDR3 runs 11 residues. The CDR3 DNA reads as TGTGCCAGCAGCCTCGGTGGGACACTGTTTTTT. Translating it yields CASSLGGTLFF. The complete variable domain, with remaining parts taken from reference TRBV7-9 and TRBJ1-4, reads DTGVSQNPRHKITKRGQNVTFRCDPISEHNRLYWYRQTLGQGPEFLTYFQNEAQLEKSRLLSDRFSAERPKGSFSTLEIQRTEQGDSAMYLCASSLGGTLFFGSGTQLSVL.

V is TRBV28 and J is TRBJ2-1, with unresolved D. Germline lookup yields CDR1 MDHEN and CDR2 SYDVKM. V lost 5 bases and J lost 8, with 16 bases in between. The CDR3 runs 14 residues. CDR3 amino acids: CASSPPRPEYEQFF. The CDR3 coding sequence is TGTGCCAGCAGTCCCCCTCGACCTGAATATGAGCAGTTCTTC.

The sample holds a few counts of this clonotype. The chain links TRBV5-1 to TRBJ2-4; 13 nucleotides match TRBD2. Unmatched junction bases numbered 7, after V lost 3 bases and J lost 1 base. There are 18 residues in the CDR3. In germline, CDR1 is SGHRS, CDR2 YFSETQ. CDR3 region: CASSWTSGGSRAKNIQYF. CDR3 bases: TGCGCCAGCAGCTGGACTAGCGGGGGATCACGGGCCAAAAACATTCAGTACTTC.

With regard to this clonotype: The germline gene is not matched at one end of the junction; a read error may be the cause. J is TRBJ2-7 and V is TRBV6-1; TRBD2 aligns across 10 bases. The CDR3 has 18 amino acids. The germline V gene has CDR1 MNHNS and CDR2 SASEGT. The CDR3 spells CASSADGGGYSGRREQYF. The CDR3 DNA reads TGTGCTAGCAGTGCGGACGGCGGAGGGTATAGCGGGAGGCGAGAGCAGTACTTC.

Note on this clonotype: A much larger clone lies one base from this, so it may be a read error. The CDR3: CASALGFGELLF. The CDR3 DNA follows: TGTGCCAGCGCCCTGGGGTTCGGGGAGCTGCTTTTT. This chain uses TRBV28 with TRBJ2-2; D is possibly TRBD2 (5 bases). The germline V gene encodes CDR1 MDHEN and CDR2 SYDVKM. CDR3 size: 12 residues. Combining the CDR3 with reference TRBV28 and TRBJ2-2 gives the whole variable domain DVKVTQSSRYLVKRTGEKVFLECVQDMDHENMFWYRQDPGLGLRLIYFSYDVKMKEKGDIPEGYSVSREKKERFSLILESASTNQTSMYLCASALGFGELLFGEGSRLTVL.

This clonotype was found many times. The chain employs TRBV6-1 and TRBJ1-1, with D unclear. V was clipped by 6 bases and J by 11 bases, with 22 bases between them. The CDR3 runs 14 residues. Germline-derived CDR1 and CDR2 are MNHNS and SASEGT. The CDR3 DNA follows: TGTGCCAGCAGCCCTCAGGCCAGGCCAACCGAGGCTTTCTTT. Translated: CASSPQARPTEAFF.

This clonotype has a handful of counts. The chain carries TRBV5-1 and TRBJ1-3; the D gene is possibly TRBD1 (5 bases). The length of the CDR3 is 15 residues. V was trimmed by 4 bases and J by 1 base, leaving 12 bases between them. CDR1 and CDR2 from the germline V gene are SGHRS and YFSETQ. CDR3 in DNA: TGCGCCAGCAGCCCGTATCAGGGATCTGGAAACACCATATATTTT. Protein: CASSPYQGSGNTIYF.

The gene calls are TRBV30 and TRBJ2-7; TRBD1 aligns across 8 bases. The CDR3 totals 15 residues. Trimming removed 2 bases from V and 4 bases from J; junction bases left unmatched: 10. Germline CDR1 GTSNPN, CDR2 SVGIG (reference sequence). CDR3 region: CAWSPQDRDGYEQYF. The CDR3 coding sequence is TGTGCCTGGAGTCCGCAGGACAGGGATGGATACGAGCAGTACTTC.

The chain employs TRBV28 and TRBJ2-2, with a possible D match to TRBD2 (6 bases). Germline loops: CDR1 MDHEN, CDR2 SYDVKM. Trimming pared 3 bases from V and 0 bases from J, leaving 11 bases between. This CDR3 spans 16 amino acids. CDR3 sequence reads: CASSFYGDSNTGELFF. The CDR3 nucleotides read TGTGCCAGCAGTTTTTACGGGGACTCGAACACCGGGGAGCTGTTTTTT.

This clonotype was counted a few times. The chain's CDR3 is CASSLGSSSYF. The CDR3 bases are TGTGCCAGCAGCTTGGGTTCTTCGTCCTACTTC. This rearrangement joins TRBV5-6 to TRBJ2-7; D is undetermined. Trimming stripped 0 bases from V and 13 bases from J, with 11 bases between. CDR1 and CDR2 (germline): SGHDT, YYEEEE. The CDR3 contains 11 residues.

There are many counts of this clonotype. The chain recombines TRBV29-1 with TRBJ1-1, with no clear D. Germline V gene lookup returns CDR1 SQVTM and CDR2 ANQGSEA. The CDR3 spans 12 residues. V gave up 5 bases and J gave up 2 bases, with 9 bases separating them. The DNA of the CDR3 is TGCAGCGTTTACGGCATTAACACTGAAGCTTTCTTT. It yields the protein CSVYGINTEAFF.

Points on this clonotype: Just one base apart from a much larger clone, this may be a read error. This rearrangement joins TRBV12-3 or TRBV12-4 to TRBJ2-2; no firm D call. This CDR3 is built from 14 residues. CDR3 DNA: TGTGCCGGCAGCCTGGAACCGAACACCGGGGAGCTGTTTTTT. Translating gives CAGSLEPNTGELFF.

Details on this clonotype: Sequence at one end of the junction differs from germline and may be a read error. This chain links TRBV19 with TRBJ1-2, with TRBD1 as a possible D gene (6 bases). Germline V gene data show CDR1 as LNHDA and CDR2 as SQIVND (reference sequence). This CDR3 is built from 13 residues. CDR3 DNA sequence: TGTGCCAGTAGTATCGGAGGGGGGAACGGCTTCACCTTC. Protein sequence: CASSIGGGNGFTF.

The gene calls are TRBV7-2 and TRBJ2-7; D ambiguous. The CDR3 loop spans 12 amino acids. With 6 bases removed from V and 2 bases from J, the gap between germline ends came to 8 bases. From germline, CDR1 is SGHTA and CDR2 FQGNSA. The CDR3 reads CASRSDPYEQYF. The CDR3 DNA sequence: TGTGCCAGCAGATCTGACCCCTACGAGCAGTACTTC.

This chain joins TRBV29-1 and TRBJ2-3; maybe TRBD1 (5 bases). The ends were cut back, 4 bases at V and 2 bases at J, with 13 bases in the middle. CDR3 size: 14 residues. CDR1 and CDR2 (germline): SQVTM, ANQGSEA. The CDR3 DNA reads TGCAGCGTTGTTTTGCAGGGAAACACAGATACGCAGTATTTT. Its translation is CSVVLQGNTDTQYF.

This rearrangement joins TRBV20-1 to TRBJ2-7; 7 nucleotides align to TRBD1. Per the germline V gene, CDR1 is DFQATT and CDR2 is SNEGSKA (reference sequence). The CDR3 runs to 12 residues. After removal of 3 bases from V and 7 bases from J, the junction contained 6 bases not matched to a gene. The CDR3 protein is CSAREPGQEQYF. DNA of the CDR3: TGCAGTGCTAGGGAGCCGGGACAGGAGCAGTACTTC.

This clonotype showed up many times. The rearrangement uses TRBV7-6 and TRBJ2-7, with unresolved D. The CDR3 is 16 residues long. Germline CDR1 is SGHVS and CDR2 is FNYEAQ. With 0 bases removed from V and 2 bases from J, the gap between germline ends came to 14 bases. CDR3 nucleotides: TGTGCCAGCAGCTTAGCCGTAGGGCAGACCCCCTACGAGCAGTACTTC. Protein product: CASSLAVGQTPYEQYF.

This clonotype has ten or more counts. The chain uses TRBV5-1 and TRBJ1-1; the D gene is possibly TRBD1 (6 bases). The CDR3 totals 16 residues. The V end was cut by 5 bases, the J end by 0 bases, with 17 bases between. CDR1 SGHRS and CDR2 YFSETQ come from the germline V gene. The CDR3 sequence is CASRSQGTAMNTEAFF. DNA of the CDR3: TGCGCCAGCAGGTCCCAGGGGACTGCTATGAACACTGAAGCTTTCTTT.

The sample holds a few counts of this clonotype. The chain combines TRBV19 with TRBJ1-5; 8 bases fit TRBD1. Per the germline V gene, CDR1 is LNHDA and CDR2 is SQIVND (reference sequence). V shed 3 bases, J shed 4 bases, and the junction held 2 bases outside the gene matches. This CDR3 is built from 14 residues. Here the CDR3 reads CASSMRQGNQPQHF. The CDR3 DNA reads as TGTGCCAGTAGTATGAGACAGGGGAATCAGCCCCAGCATTTT.

The CDR3 sequence: CASSLVQGHEQYF. The CDR3 DNA is TGTGCCAGCAGCTTGGTTCAGGGTCACGAGCAGTACTTC. J is TRBJ2-7 and V is TRBV5-5; D possibly corresponds to TRBD1 (5 bases). The germline CDR1 and CDR2 sequences are SGHKS and YYEKEE (reference sequence). The CDR3 runs to 13 residues. Trimming took off 0 bases at V and 5 bases at J, with 9 bases between the two ends.

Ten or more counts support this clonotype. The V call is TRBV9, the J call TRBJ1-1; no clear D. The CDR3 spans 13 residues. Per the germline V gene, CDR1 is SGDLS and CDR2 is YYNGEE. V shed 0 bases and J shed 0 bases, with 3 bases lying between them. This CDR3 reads CASSVEMNTEAFF. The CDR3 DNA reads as TGTGCCAGCAGCGTAGAGATGAACACTGAAGCTTTCTTT.

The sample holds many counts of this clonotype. CDR3 protein: CASSYPGQGYQPQHF. CDR3 DNA sequence: TGTGCCAGCAGTTATCCGGGACAGGGCTATCAGCCCCAGCATTTT. This sequence joins TRBV28 and TRBJ1-5, with 9 bases fitting TRBD1. The V gene end was trimmed by 4 bases and the J gene end by 5 bases; junction bases not matched to a gene: 6. Germline-derived CDR1 and CDR2 are MDHEN and SYDVKM. The CDR3 extends over 15 amino acids.